These 14 T cell receptor beta chains came from one sample sequenced in a study of blood T cell repertoires in COVID-19. Assay used: immunoSEQ multiplex PCR; TCRdb lists only in-frame clones, some missing. Found here are about 250,000 clones, approximately 86% of them singletons; the top ten hold about 1.6%. Material: PBMCs or T cells enriched from blood (not recorded which). The receptors were sampled from a woman in her forties or fifties who had recovered from COVID-19.

The chain carries TRBV28 and TRBJ2-7; 10 bases are shared with TRBD2. Looked up from germline, CDR1 is MDHEN and CDR2 is SYDVKM. V lost 8 bases to trimming and J lost 1 base; unmatched junction nucleotides: 11. The CDR3 runs to 16 residues. CDR3 nucleotide sequence: TGTGCCAGCCGATCAAAGCGGGAGGGGGGTTCCTACGAGCAGTACTTC. This sequence encodes CASRSKREGGSYEQYF.

V is TRBV5-4 and J is TRBJ1-2, with a tentative D call TRBD1 (5 bases). Trimming took 4 bases from V and 7 from J, leaving 23 bases between them. Germline values: CDR1 SGHNT, CDR2 YYREEE (reference sequence). The CDR3 covers 16 residues. This chain's CDR3 is CASSAISTEHIGGYTF. Here the CDR3 DNA reads TGTGCCAGCAGCGCAATCTCGACAGAACATATCGGTGGCTACACCTTC. Combining the CDR3 with reference TRBV5-4 and TRBJ1-2 gives the whole variable domain ETGVTQSPTHLIKTRGQQVTLRCSSQSGHNTVSWYQQALGQGPQFIFQYYREEENGRGNFPPRFSGLQFPNYSSELNVNALELDDSALYLCASSAISTEHIGGYTFGSGTRLTVV.

The chain recombines TRBV5-6 with TRBJ2-7; D ambiguous. CDR1 and CDR2 (germline): SGHDT, YYEEEE. The CDR3 has 13 amino acids. Trimming stripped 2 bases from V and 0 bases from J, with 6 bases between. In DNA form, the CDR3 reads TGTGCCAGCAGCTTTTACAGCTCCTACGAGCAGTACTTC. Translating it yields CASSFYSSYEQYF.

The chain is built from TRBV27 and TRBJ1-1; perhaps TRBD1 as D (6 bases). V dropped 4 bases and J dropped 1 base, with 13 bases sitting between them. CDR1 MNHEY and CDR2 SMNVEV come from the germline V gene (reference sequence). This CDR3 is built from 15 residues. The CDR3 region has the DNA TGTGCCAGCAGTTCACACAGGGACACGAACACTGAAGCTTTCTTT. Translated: CASSSHRDTNTEAFF.

The chain has TRBV10-3 and TRBJ1-6, with 7 bases identical to TRBD1. V dropped 0 bases and J dropped 9; count of bases not matched to a gene: 5. Germline CDR1 ENHRY, CDR2 SYGVKD. The CDR3 length is 15 residues. The CDR3 DNA reads as TGTGCCATCAGTGAGTCGGGGGACAGTCGTTCACCCCTCCACTTT. Encoded protein: CAISESGDSRSPLHF.

The rearrangement joins TRBV6-5 to TRBJ2-2, with a possible D match to TRBD1 (6 bases). Germline CDR1 reads MNHEY; CDR2 reads SVGAGI. V dropped 6 bases and J dropped 4 bases, with 15 bases sitting between them. This CDR3 comprises 15 residues. The CDR3 nucleotides read TGTGCCAGCAGCAATCAGGGGCAAGGCACCGGGGAGCTGTTTTTT. This encodes CASSNQGQGTGELFF.

This rearrangement joins TRBV18 to TRBJ2-2; TRBD2 is a possible D gene (6 bases). CDR3 size: 16 residues. The V and J ends lost 2 bases and 2 bases respectively, with 12 bases between them. The germline V gene encodes CDR1 KGHSH and CDR2 LQKENI. CDR3 sequence reads: CASSPNAGPNTGELFF. The CDR3 bases are TGTGCCAGCTCACCAAACGCGGGACCTAACACCGGGGAGCTGTTTTTT.

The genes are TRBV4-1 and TRBJ2-1, with a possible D match to TRBD2 (6 bases). Trimming shortened V by 1 base and J by 3 bases, and 16 bases separated the two germline ends. CDR1 and CDR2 (germline): MGHRA, YSYEKL. The CDR3 covers 17 residues. The chain's CDR3 is CASSQGALAANYNEQFF. The CDR3 bases are TGCGCCAGCAGCCAAGGTGCGTTAGCGGCAAACTACAATGAGCAGTTCTTC.

The chain carries TRBV12-3 or TRBV12-4 and TRBJ2-1; 11 bases agree with TRBD2. Germline trimming cut 6 bases from V and 7 bases from J; bases unmatched to any gene: 2. This CDR3 is built from 13 residues. The CDR3 sequence: CASRGLAENEQFF. In DNA form, the CDR3 reads TGTGCCAGCAGGGGACTAGCGGAAAATGAGCAGTTCTTC.

The rearrangement joins TRBV11-3 to TRBJ1-6, with D perhaps TRBD1 (5 bases). The CDR3 is made up of 13 amino acids. Between the trimmed V and J ends, which lost 0 bases and 8 bases, there was a span of 5 bases. CDR1 and CDR2 from the germline V gene are SGHNT and YENEEA. CDR3 sequence (DNA): TGTGCCAGCAGCTTAGACAGGGATTCACCCCTCCACTTT. Protein product: CASSLDRDSPLHF.

The gene calls are TRBV11-2 and TRBJ2-7; 8 nucleotides agree with TRBD1. V lost 5 bases to trimming and J lost 7 bases; unmatched junction nucleotides: 13. The CDR3 extends over 15 amino acids. Germline CDR1 is SGHAT and CDR2 is FQNNGV. CDR3 sequence reads: CASSLGGQESGEQYF. The CDR3 coding sequence is TGTGCCAGCAGCCTAGGGGGACAGGAGTCGGGAGAGCAGTACTTC. Full variable domain (outside the CDR3, taken from reference TRBV11-2 and TRBJ2-7): EAGVAQSPRYKIIEKRQSVAFWCNPISGHATLYWYQQILGQGPKLLIQFQNNGVVDDSQLPKDRFSAERLKGVDSTLKIQPAKLEDSAVYLCASSLGGQESGEQYFGPGTRLTVT.

The chain joins TRBV7-9 to TRBJ2-1; 11 positions match TRBD2. This CDR3 is 17 amino acids long. V gave up 5 bases and J gave up 4 bases; unmatched junction bases: 10. The germline gives CDR1 SEHNR, CDR2 FQNEAQ (reference sequence). As DNA, the CDR3 is TGTGCCAGCAGCCCTCAGAGGACTAGCGGGCCTTACAATGAGCAGTTCTTC. Translated, it gives CASSPQRTSGPYNEQFF.

J is TRBJ1-6 and V is TRBV11-2; 7 bases fit TRBD1. V trimming: 5 bases; J trimming: 9 bases; junction bases outside the gene matches: 10. CDR3 length: 15 amino acids. Germline CDR1 and CDR2: SGHAT and FQNNGV. DNA for the CDR3: TGTGCCAGCAGCCTCGTCAGGGGGATAGGTTCACCCCTCCACTTT. Protein: CASSLVRGIGSPLHF.

This sequence joins TRBV28 and TRBJ2-1; 7 bases align to TRBD2. The V segment lost 3 bases and the J segment 4 bases; nucleotides outside the gene matches: 6. The CDR3 has 15 amino acids. Germline V gene data show CDR1 as MDHEN and CDR2 as SYDVKM. The CDR3 DNA is TGTGCCAGCAGTTTTTCACGCGGGGGATACAATGAGCAGTTCTTC. It is translated as CASSFSRGGYNEQFF.